These 13 T cell receptor beta chains were all obtained from the same sample, sequenced in a study of blood T cell repertoires in COVID-19. Here immunoSEQ multiplex PCR was the method, and the copy in TCRdb shows in-frame clones only, minus some. The data contain tens of thousands of clones, 75% to 80% of them singletons. Sequences were obtained from peripheral blood. The receptors come from a woman aged 55 to 70 with acute or convalescent COVID-19.

This clone was seen repeatedly, ten times or more. V usage is TRBV3-1 (or the pseudogene TRBV3-2) and J usage is TRBJ2-1; D unresolved. Trimming removed 4 bases at V and 0 bases at J, with 10 bases between. The CDR3 spans 15 residues. Germline V CDR1 and CDR2: LGHDT, YNNKEL (reference sequence). The CDR3 loop is CASSLGMSSYNEQFF. Written as DNA, the CDR3 is TGTGCCAGCAGCCTGGGCATGAGCTCCTACAATGAGCAGTTCTTC.

The V and J genes are TRBV7-2 and TRBJ2-2; a possible D gene is TRBD1 (5 bases). The V end was cut by 3 bases, the J end by 6 bases, with 11 bases between. The CDR3 totals 14 residues. CDR1 is SGHTA and CDR2 is FQGNSA in the germline V gene. This CDR3 reads CASSLATVPGELFF. The DNA for the CDR3 is TGTGCCAGCAGCTTGGCGACAGTCCCCGGGGAGCTGTTTTTT.

The rearrangement joins TRBV5-4 to TRBJ2-7; weak D call: TRBD1 (6 bases). Looked up from germline, CDR1 is SGHNT and CDR2 is YYREEE (reference sequence). Trimming stripped 1 base from V and 6 bases from J, with 14 bases between. This CDR3 is built from 14 residues. The CDR3 coding sequence is TGTGCCAGCAGCTTGAAAAGTAACAGGGTCGAGCAGTACTTC. Translating it yields CASSLKSNRVEQYF.

This clone came up once. The chain joins TRBV11-1 to TRBJ2-3; D may be TRBD1 (5 bases). The V gene lost 3 bases and the J gene lost 0 bases, with 10 bases spanning the gap. CDR1 and CDR2 from the germline V gene are SGHAT and FQDESV (reference sequence). This CDR3 has 15 amino acids. Written as DNA, the CDR3 is TGTGCCAGCAGCTTGTCCAGGGATAGCACAGATACGCAGTATTTT. It codes for CASSLSRDSTDTQYF.

This clone came up once. This chain links TRBV5-6 with TRBJ2-3; 11 nucleotides align to TRBD2. This CDR3 has 16 residues. Germline values: CDR1 SGHDT, CDR2 YYEEEE. V dropped 1 base and J dropped 0; count of bases not matched to a gene: 1. In DNA, the CDR3 is TGTGCCAGCAGCTTGAGACTAGCGGGGAGCACAGATACGCAGTATTTT. It codes for CASSLRLAGSTDTQYF.

CDR3 loop: CACSRDSNYGYTF. The CDR3 nucleotides read TGTGCCTGTTCCCGGGACAGCAACTATGGCTACACCTTC. J is TRBJ1-2 and V is TRBV6-6; 7 bases line up with TRBD1. With V trimmed by 11 bases and J by 2 bases, 8 bases remained unmatched. Germline values: CDR1 MNHNY, CDR2 SVGAGI (reference sequence). The CDR3 has 13 amino acids.

This chain links TRBV19 with TRBJ2-3; TRBD2 might be the D (7 bases). V was shortened by 5 bases and J by 6 bases, with 21 bases between the two germline ends. CDR1 and CDR2 (germline): LNHDA, SQIVND (reference sequence). The CDR3 sequence is 16 residues long. The CDR3 protein is CASSGGMGGPVDTQYF. The CDR3 DNA reads TGTGCCAGTAGTGGCGGGATGGGGGGGCCGGTGGATACGCAGTATTTT.

This clone has just one count. This sequence joins TRBV19 and TRBJ2-1; 7 positions match TRBD1. In germline, CDR1 is LNHDA, CDR2 SQIVND (reference sequence). With 4 bases clipped from V and 0 bases from J, the junction kept 3 bases outside the gene matches. CDR3 length: 15 residues. The CDR3 spells CASSRQGSSYNEQFF. As DNA, the CDR3 is TGTGCCAGTAGTAGACAGGGAAGCTCCTACAATGAGCAGTTCTTC. Complete variable domain (other parts from reference TRBV19 and TRBJ2-1): DGGITQSPKYLFRKEGQNVTLSCEQNLNHDAMYWYRQDPGQGLRLIYYSQIVNDFQKGDIAEGYSVSREKKESFPLTVTSAQKNPTAFYLCASSRQGSSYNEQFFGPGTRLTVL.

This clone was counted between two and nine times. The V call is TRBV9, the J call TRBJ1-6; 7 bases agree with TRBD1. This CDR3 comprises 15 residues. V dropped 4 bases and J dropped 7; count of bases not matched to a gene: 8. Germline V gives CDR1 SGDLS, CDR2 YYNGEE. CDR3: CASSPGQGGNSPLHF. Here the CDR3 DNA reads TGTGCCAGCAGCCCCGGACAAGGGGGCAATTCACCCCTCCACTTT. Looking up the rest from reference TRBV9 and TRBJ1-6 gives the full variable domain: DSGVTQTPKHLITATGQRVTLRCSPRSGDLSVYWYQQSLDQGLQFLIQYYNGEERAKGNILERFSAQQFPDLHSELNLSSLELGDSALYFCASSPGQGGNSPLHFGNGTRLTVT.

The gene calls are TRBV19 and TRBJ1-1; a possible D gene is TRBD1 (6 bases). The CDR3 sequence is 12 residues long. The V and J ends lost 6 bases and 4 bases respectively, with 9 bases between them. Germline V gene lookup returns CDR1 LNHDA and CDR2 SQIVND (reference sequence). The CDR3 DNA reads TGTGCCAGTAGGGAAGGGGGCACTGAAGCTTTCTTT. As protein: CASREGGTEAFF.

V gene TRBV28 combines with J gene TRBJ2-7; TRBD2 matches 9 bases. CDR1 MDHEN and CDR2 SYDVKM come from the germline V gene. The CDR3 is 15 residues long. V shed 7 bases and J 6 bases; nucleotides not matched to a gene: 13. The CDR3 nucleotides are TGTGCCAGCAATCCTAGGGCCGCGGGGGGGCTCGAGCAGTACTTC. Translated: CASNPRAAGGLEQYF.

This chain uses TRBV2 with TRBJ2-1; D is uncertain. V was clipped by 3 bases and J by 3 bases, with 6 bases between them. In germline, CDR1 is SNHLY, CDR2 FYNNEI. The CDR3 runs to 13 residues. CDR3 bases: TGTGCCAGCAGTGATTGGAGCTACAATGAGCAGTTCTTC. Translated, it gives CASSDWSYNEQFF.

The CDR3 coding sequence is TGTGCCAGTAGTATGCGGCCTAGCTCTGGGGCCAACGTCCTGACTTTC. It yields the protein CASSMRPSSGANVLTF. The chain has TRBV19 and TRBJ2-6, with D unresolved. CDR1 and CDR2 (germline): LNHDA, SQIVND (reference sequence). The CDR3 totals 16 residues. The V end was cut by 3 bases, the J end by 0 bases, with 9 bases between.